This T cell receptor (beta chain) was captured in a study of shared clonotypes between healthy human individuals. Study context: Aged between 18 and 49, the donors were a couple of women and three men. Study results and caveats: It was observed that roughly 5.1% of naive CD4 clonotypes were shared across four donors.

Sequencing used immunoSEQ multiplex PCR; TCRdb keeps in-frame clones, though not all of them. The repertoire holds about 2 million clones, with about 95% as singletons. In the naive CD8 group, cells lacked CD45RO and were positively selected for CCR7, so terminally differentiated effector memory CD45RA+ cells were left out. The CDR3 runs 15 residues. The junction had 4 bases not matched to a gene; V was cut back by 5 bases and J by 0 bases. Per germline, CDR1 SGHTA and CDR2 FQGNSA. For this clone: Its antigen is not identified.

The sequence derives from a man aged 18 to 29 in good health. Sequenced material: naive CD8+ T cells sorted from blood. V usage is TRBV7-2 and J usage is TRBJ2-7, with 10 nucleotides matching TRBD2. CDR3: CASSLWTSGSYEQYF. CDR3 DNA sequence: TGTGCCAGCAGCCTATGGACTAGCGGCTCCTACGAGCAGTACTTC.